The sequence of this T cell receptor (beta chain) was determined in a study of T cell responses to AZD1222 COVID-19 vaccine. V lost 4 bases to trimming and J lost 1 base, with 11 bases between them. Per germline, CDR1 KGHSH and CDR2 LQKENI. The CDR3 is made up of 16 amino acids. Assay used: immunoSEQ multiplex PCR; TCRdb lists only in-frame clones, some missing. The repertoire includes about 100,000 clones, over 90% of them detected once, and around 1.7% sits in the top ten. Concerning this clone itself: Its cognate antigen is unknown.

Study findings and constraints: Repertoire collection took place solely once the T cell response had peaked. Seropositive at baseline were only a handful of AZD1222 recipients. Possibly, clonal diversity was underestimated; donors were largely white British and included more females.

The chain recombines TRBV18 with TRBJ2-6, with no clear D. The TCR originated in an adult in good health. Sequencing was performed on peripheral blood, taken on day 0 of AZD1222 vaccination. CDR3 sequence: CASSQTTQSGANVLTF. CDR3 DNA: TGTGCCAGCTCACAAACGACACAGTCTGGGGCCAACGTCCTGACTTTC.